The rows below give T cell receptor beta chains drawn from one sample of a study of T cell responses to AZD1222 COVID-19 vaccine. This table comes from immunoSEQ multiplex PCR, and its TCRdb copy is limited to in-frame clones, with some not included. Here the sample spans over 120,000 clones, roughly 91% being singletons. The source was peripheral blood, collected on day 0 of AZD1222 vaccination. These receptors were obtained from an adult in good health. Both conserved end residues are part of each CDR3. The D gene is left open where the match is weak. Some rows have no size entry. The others give once, few or many, or a class for an expanded clone.

clone size	J gene	D gene	V gene	CDR3 length	CDR3 protein	CDR3 DNA
few	TRBJ1-2	-	TRBV6-1	19	CASSEGSERVRKLNYGYTF	TGTGCCAGCAGTGAAGGGTCAGAGAGGGTCAGGAAACTTAACTATGGCTACACCTTC
-	TRBJ1-2	-	TRBV27	16	CASREIGRGDAYGYTF	TGTGCCAGCAGGGAAATTGGGAGAGGGGATGCCTATGGCTACACCTTC
-	TRBJ2-7	TRBD1	TRBV10-3	13	CAIRTGGGGEQYF	TGTGCCATCAGGACAGGGGGCGGCGGCGAGCAGTACTTC
-	TRBJ2-5	-	TRBV19	13	CASMDSGWETQYF	TGTGCCAGTATGGACAGTGGATGGGAGACCCAGTACTTC
-	TRBJ2-2	TRBD1	TRBV7-2	16	CASSASTGWNTGELFF	TGTGCCAGCAGCGCATCGACAGGGTGGAACACCGGGGAGCTGTTTTTT
-	TRBJ1-4	-	TRBV30	14	CAWSIGRGAQKLFF	TGTGCCTGGAGTATAGGGAGAGGGGCGCAAAAACTGTTTTTT
-	TRBJ1-6	-	TRBV5-5	16	CASSGGSNRYNSPLHF	TGTGCCAGCAGTGGCGGTTCCAACCGCTATAATTCACCCCTCCACTTT
-	TRBJ2-7	-	TRBV6-5	12	CASSYSGGEQYF	TGTGCCAGCAGTTACTCGGGGGGCGAGCAGTACTTC
-	TRBJ1-1	-	TRBV30	11	CAWEPHFEAFF	TGTGCCTGGGAACCCCACTTTGAAGCTTTCTTT
-	TRBJ1-4	TRBD1	TRBV2	15	CASSEATGLNEKLFF	TGTGCCAGCAGTGAAGCGACAGGGCTTAATGAAAAACTGTTTTTT
-	TRBJ1-1	TRBD1	TRBV11-2	12	CASSPLRGKAFF	TGTGCCAGCAGCCCACTCAGGGGGAAAGCTTTCTTT
-	TRBJ1-1	TRBD1	TRBV7-9	14	CASSLSGGATEAFF	TGTGCCAGCAGCTTATCAGGGGGGGCCACTGAAGCTTTCTTT
-	TRBJ2-3	TRBD1	TRBV7-6	15	CASSSGQGAGDTQYF	TGTGCCAGCAGCTCAGGACAGGGGGCGGGGGATACGCAGTATTTT
-	TRBJ1-1	-	TRBV7-2	14	CASSLVRSAAEAFF	TGTGCCAGCAGCTTAGTCAGGTCCGCCGCTGAAGCTTTCTTT
-	TRBJ1-5	-	TRBV30	15	CAWSVHPIVRQPQHF	TGTGCCTGGAGTGTACACCCTATCGTACGCCAGCCCCAGCATTTT
-	TRBJ1-6	TRBD1	TRBV5-1	16	CASSLEGTGLYSPLHF	TGCGCCAGCAGCTTGGAAGGGACAGGGCTCTATTCACCCCTCCACTTT
many	TRBJ1-5	TRBD1	TRBV27	13	CASSWDRGQPQHF	TGTGCCAGCAGCTGGGACAGGGGCCAGCCCCAGCATTTT
-	TRBJ1-1	-	TRBV10-3	16	CAISQPQKTGSTEAFF	TGTGCCATCAGCCAACCCCAAAAAACAGGGAGTACTGAAGCTTTCTTT
-	TRBJ2-3	TRBD2	TRBV5-6	15	CASSLGWRGEDTQYF	TGTGCCAGCAGCCTGGGTTGGCGGGGGGAAGATACGCAGTATTTT
-	TRBJ1-2	-	TRBV7-2	14	CASSLDWTDYGYTF	TGTGCCAGCAGCTTAGATTGGACAGACTATGGCTACACCTTC
-	TRBJ1-5	-	TRBV24-1	15	CATSDHRDSNQPQHF	TGTGCCACCAGTGACCACAGAGATAGCAATCAGCCCCAGCATTTT
once	TRBJ1-6	TRBD1	TRBV2	14	CASQGQGSNSPLHF	TGTGCCAGTCAAGGACAGGGTAGTAATTCACCCCTCCACTTT
once	TRBJ2-2	-	TRBV4-2	13	CASSQFSTGELFF	TGTGCCAGCAGCCAATTTAGTACCGGGGAGCTGTTTTTT
-	TRBJ2-5	TRBD1	TRBV7-8	14	CASNKRGPEETQYF	TGTGCCAGCAACAAGAGGGGGCCGGAGGAGACCCAGTACTTC
-	TRBJ2-7	-	TRBV6-1	14	CASSERGDLYEQYF	TGTGCCAGCAGTGAGAGGGGGGACCTCTACGAGCAGTACTTC
-	TRBJ1-2	-	TRBV28	12	CASSWSNYGYTF	TGTGCCAGCAGTTGGAGTAACTATGGCTACACCTTC
once	TRBJ2-2	-	TRBV7-2	13	CASSLRHTGELFF	TGTGCCAGCAGCTTACGCCACACCGGGGAGCTGTTTTTT
-	TRBJ1-4	-	TRBV4-1	16	CASSLSHRSTNEKLFF	TGCGCCAGCAGCCTTTCGCACCGATCAACTAATGAAAAACTGTTTTTT
-	TRBJ1-2	TRBD1	TRBV27	14	CASSTGQGVFGYTF	TGTGCCAGCAGTACGGGACAGGGGGTCTTTGGCTACACCTTC
-	TRBJ1-1	-	TRBV6-5	12	CASTAGDTEAFF	TGTGCCAGCACCGCAGGGGATACTGAAGCTTTCTTT
-	TRBJ2-7	TRBD1	TRBV5-1	13	CASSPQGDYEQYF	TGCGCCAGCAGTCCCCAGGGGGATTACGAGCAGTACTTC
few	TRBJ1-2	-	TRBV4-1	17	CASSQGPGRTGVYGYTF	TGCGCCAGCAGCCAAGGTCCAGGCAGGACCGGGGTATATGGCTACACCTTC
-	TRBJ1-1	-	TRBV29-1	11	CSVETGTEAFF	TGCAGCGTTGAAACGGGCACTGAAGCTTTCTTT
-	TRBJ1-1	-	TRBV6-5	15	CASRGPINLGTEAFF	TGTGCCAGCAGAGGACCTATTAATTTAGGCACTGAAGCTTTCTTT
-	TRBJ1-2	-	TRBV30	12	CAGYSGLYGYTF	TGTGCCGGCTACTCTGGCCTCTATGGCTACACCTTC
-	TRBJ2-1	TRBD2	TRBV7-2	15	CASSGAGGLYNEQFF	TGTGCCAGCAGCGGAGCGGGGGGCCTCTACAATGAGCAGTTCTTC
-	TRBJ2-2	TRBD1	TRBV7-8	19	CASSFTQGDRVHHTGELFF	TGTGCCAGCAGCTTTACACAGGGGGACCGCGTCCACCACACCGGGGAGCTGTTTTTT
once	TRBJ2-3	-	TRBV6-5	12	CASRPGSDTQYF	TGTGCCAGCAGGCCAGGTTCGGATACGCAGTATTTT
-	TRBJ2-7	-	TRBV11-1	14	CASSFGQWTYEQYF	TGTGCCAGCAGTTTTGGACAGTGGACTTACGAGCAGTACTTC
once	TRBJ2-1	-	TRBV5-5	16	CASSPRERVQSNEQFF	TGTGCCAGCTCCCCCAGGGAGAGGGTACAGAGCAATGAGCAGTTCTTC
-	TRBJ1-5	-	TRBV2	16	CASSDSDGLSNQPQHF	TGTGCCAGCAGTGATTCCGACGGACTTAGCAATCAGCCCCAGCATTTT
-	TRBJ1-4	-	TRBV20-1	15	CSASVESPKKEKLFF	TGCAGTGCTAGTGTTGAGAGCCCCAAGAAGGAAAAACTGTTTTTT
-	TRBJ1-5	-	TRBV7-2	14	CASSLQGPNQPQHF	TGTGCCAGCAGCTTACAGGGACCGAATCAGCCCCAGCATTTT
once	TRBJ1-1	-	TRBV12-3/TRBV12-4	13	CASSLGENTEAFF	TGTGCCAGCAGTTTAGGCGAGAACACTGAAGCTTTCTTT
-	TRBJ1-2	TRBD1	TRBV19	14	CASSIQGGIYGYTF	TGTGCCAGTAGTATACAGGGGGGCATATATGGCTACACCTTC
-	TRBJ2-7	-	TRBV18	14	CASSPGLQLYEQYF	TGTGCCAGCTCACCAGGGTTACAGCTCTACGAGCAGTACTTC
-	TRBJ1-2	TRBD1	TRBV7-2	13	CASSFAGGDGYTF	TGTGCCAGCAGCTTTGCAGGGGGCGATGGCTACACCTTC
-	TRBJ1-5	-	TRBV15	14	CATSRQGSNQPQHF	TGTGCCACCAGCAGACAGGGTAGCAATCAGCCCCAGCATTTT
-	TRBJ2-7	-	TRBV27	14	CASSSFIGPYEQYF	TGTGCCAGCAGCTCCTTTATTGGCCCCTACGAGCAGTACTTC
-	TRBJ2-5	-	TRBV3-1/TRBV3-2	14	CASSQGTWQETQYF	TGTGCCAGCAGCCAAGGGACTTGGCAAGAGACCCAGTACTTC
-	TRBJ1-3	-	TRBV7-9	18	CASSFGAHGSDGGNTIYF	TGTGCCAGCAGCTTTGGAGCTCACGGGTCCGACGGTGGAAACACCATATATTTT
-	TRBJ1-1	-	TRBV7-8	15	CASSLALGMNTEAFF	TGTGCCAGCAGCTTAGCGCTGGGGATGAACACTGAAGCTTTCTTT
-	TRBJ2-3	-	TRBV13	14	CASSRRQGTDTQYF	TGTGCCAGCAGTCGCCGACAGGGCACAGATACGCAGTATTTT
-	TRBJ1-6	TRBD1	TRBV9	15	CASSATGMGNSPLHF	TGTGCCAGCAGCGCGACAGGGATGGGGAATTCACCCCTCCACTTT
-	TRBJ1-1	-	TRBV5-1	18	CASSLEVGGRRVNTEAFF	TGCGCCAGCAGCTTGGAAGTGGGGGGCCGTAGAGTGAACACTGAAGCTTTCTTT
-	TRBJ2-1	-	TRBV5-1	12	CASSLSYNEQFF	TGCGCCAGCAGCTTGTCATACAATGAGCAGTTCTTC
-	TRBJ2-5	TRBD2	TRBV5-8	14	CASPRGGDQETQYF	TGTGCCAGCCCCCGTGGGGGGGACCAAGAGACCCAGTACTTC
-	TRBJ1-3	TRBD1	TRBV7-9	16	CASSPRDRDSGNTIYF	TGTGCCAGCAGCCCGAGGGACAGGGACTCTGGAAACACCATATATTTT